This T cell receptor (beta chain) was profiled in a study of T cells after yellow fever vaccination (dated by TCRdb to between 2019 and 2020). As for the study more broadly: Libraries from fractions with low cell numbers were prepared with the SMART-Seq v4 Ultra Low Input RNA kit. Two healthy male donors made up the cohort, one aged 18 to 30 years and the other aged 30 to 39 years. Bulk TCR alpha and beta repertoires were sequenced longitudinally to track T-cell clones before and after primary and booster YFV17D yellow fever vaccination. Blood was drawn at multiple timepoints before and after primary and secondary immunization, with bulk PBMC replicates and cell subsets isolated.

Study-wide findings and limitations: Computational filtering was required because FACS-sorted repertoires could contain abundant contaminating clonotypes from the bulk population. Compared with the primary T-cell response, the secondary T-cell response was faster but weaker, reaching its peak on day 5 rather than on day 15. A small share of clonotypes was detected in both CD4 and CD8 compartments, with the overlap likely arising from convergent recombination. The study included only two donors, which limits how far the findings can be generalized. After the booster, most of the clones that had expanded following primary vaccination were detected again (roughly 97% of CD4 and around 87% of CD8), which suggests that memory was broadly maintained.

In this sample, this clonotype turned up a few times. No antigen is known for it. No base-level quality is on record; no much larger clone is a single base apart. In the germline V gene (reference sequence), CDR1 corresponds to SGHNT and CDR2 to YYREEE. Taken from cysteine to phenylalanine, the CDR3 has 14 residues. Only CDR3 DNA remains: 42 bases, in frame from the first base. Trimming at the junction amounts to 0 bases on V and 2 bases on J, and the germline ends lie 9 bases apart. In the paper's terms, the treatment or condition label means: live attenuated yellow fever vaccine strain. At each blood-draw timepoint, two biological replicates of bulk PBMCs were obtained. PBMCs were isolated from peripheral blood using a standard Ficoll-Paque protocol. TriZol was used to extract RNA from bulk PBMCs, CD4 and CD8 fractions, and dextramer-positive and dextramer-negative fractions. TCR cDNA was synthesized by 5'RACE template switching, through which a universal primer site and unique molecular identifiers were introduced. cDNA synthesis was primed from both the TCR alpha and TCR beta constant segments. Library amplification used two PCR steps, and the second PCR step added sample barcodes and sequencing adapters. Sequencing of the libraries was done on either Illumina HiSeq 2500 (2x100 bp) or NovaSeq (2x150 bp). Per the source publication's procedure: MIGEC was used to demultiplex reads and collapse the reads into UMI consensus sequences, and MiXCR was used for V(D)J alignment. Using edgeR on replicate PBMC samples, clonotypes were called vaccine-responding if FDR was below 0.01 and the log2 fold change was above 5 up to day 15. Each bulk clonotype was labeled CD4 or CD8 based on which sequenced repertoire, CD4 or CD8, contained the clonotype at higher abundance. TCRdb reprocessed the public reads (quality trimming at Q25 with fastp, clone calling with MiXCR) and kept in-frame beta chains. Rows are combined by CDR3 protein, so each entry shows the most common genes and DNA. In this record, the V and J calls reflect TCRdb's handling and not the investigators' own analysis. The sample profile shows hundreds of thousands of distinct CDR3 sequences; 8.7% of them were found once. The ten top clones hold 15% to 20% of the sample.

The clonotype comes from a young man who received the YFV17D yellow fever vaccine. Sequencing used PBMCs, obtained on the day of the first yellow fever vaccination. The rearranged chain carries TRBV5-4 and TRBJ2-7, with no confidently assigned D gene. The CDR3 amino acid sequence is: CASSLDPIPYEQYF. The DNA sequence follows: TGTGCCAGCAGCTTGGACCCGATCCCCTACGAGCAGTACTTC.